The T cell receptor beta chain under discussion was sequenced for a study of T cell responses to AZD1222 COVID-19 vaccine. Points from the study as a whole: Unmutated variant regions are reportedly targeted by nearly half of spike-specific TCRs. Possibly, clonal diversity was underestimated; donors were largely white British and included more females. CD4 TCRs covered the whole spike, strongest at regions 160-218 and 743-854. AZD1222 recipients seropositive at baseline numbered only six or seven.

In germline, CDR1 is LGHDT, CDR2 YNNKEL (reference sequence). There are 14 residues in the CDR3. V was pared by 5 bases and J by 6 bases, with 14 bases between. Repertoires were generated with immunoSEQ multiplex PCR, while TCRdb's copy carries only in-frame clones and drops some. Here the sample spans about 150,000 clones, 75% to 90% being singletons. On this clone itself: Its matching antigen is unknown.

This chain joins TRBV3-1 (or the pseudogene TRBV3-2) and TRBJ1-5; possible D gene TRBD1, 5 bases. The specimen comprised peripheral blood, sampled after recovery from COVID-19. This TCR derives from an adult who had recovered from COVID-19. This chain's CDR3 is CASSKQGGTQPQHF. The CDR3 DNA is TGTGCCAGCAGCAAGCAGGGAGGGACTCAGCCCCAGCATTTT.